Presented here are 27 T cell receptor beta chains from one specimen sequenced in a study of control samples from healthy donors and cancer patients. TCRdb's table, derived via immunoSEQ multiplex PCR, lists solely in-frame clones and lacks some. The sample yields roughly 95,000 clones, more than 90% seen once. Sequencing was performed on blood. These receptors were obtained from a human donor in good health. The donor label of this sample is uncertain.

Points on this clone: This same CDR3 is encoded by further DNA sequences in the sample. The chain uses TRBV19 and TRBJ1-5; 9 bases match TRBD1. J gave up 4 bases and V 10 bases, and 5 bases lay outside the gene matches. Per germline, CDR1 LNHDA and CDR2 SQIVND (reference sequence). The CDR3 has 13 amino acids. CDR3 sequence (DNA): TGTGCCACCTCCGGGACAGGGAATCAGCCCCAGCATTTT. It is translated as CATSGTGNQPQHF.

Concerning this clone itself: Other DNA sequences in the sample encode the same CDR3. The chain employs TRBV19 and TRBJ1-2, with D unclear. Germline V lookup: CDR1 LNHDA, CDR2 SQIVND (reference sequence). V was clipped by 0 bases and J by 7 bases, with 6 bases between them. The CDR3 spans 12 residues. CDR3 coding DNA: TGTGCCAGTAGTATAGATCGAGGTGGCTACACCTTC. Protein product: CASSIDRGGYTF.

CDR3 in amino acids: CATSDYLTGTGELFF. The DNA of the CDR3 is TGTGCCACCAGTGATTACCTTACAGGGACCGGGGAGCTGTTTTTT. The chain carries TRBV24-1 and TRBJ2-2; a weak D match, TRBD1 (6 bases). Trimming shortened V by 2 bases and J by 5 bases, and 11 bases separated the two germline ends. Germline values: CDR1 KGHDR, CDR2 SFDVKD. This CDR3 has 15 amino acids.

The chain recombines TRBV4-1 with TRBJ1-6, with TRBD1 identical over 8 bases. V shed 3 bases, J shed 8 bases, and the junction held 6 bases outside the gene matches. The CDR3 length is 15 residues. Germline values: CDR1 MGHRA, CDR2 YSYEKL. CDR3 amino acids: CASSQRQGLDSPLHF. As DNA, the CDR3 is TGCGCCAGCAGCCAGAGACAGGGGCTGGATTCACCCCTCCACTTT.

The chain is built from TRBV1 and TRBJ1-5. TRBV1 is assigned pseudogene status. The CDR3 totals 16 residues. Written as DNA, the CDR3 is TGCACCAGCAGCCCCGATCGAGGGCTAGGCAATCAGCCCCAGCATTTT. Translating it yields CTSSPDRGLGNQPQHF.

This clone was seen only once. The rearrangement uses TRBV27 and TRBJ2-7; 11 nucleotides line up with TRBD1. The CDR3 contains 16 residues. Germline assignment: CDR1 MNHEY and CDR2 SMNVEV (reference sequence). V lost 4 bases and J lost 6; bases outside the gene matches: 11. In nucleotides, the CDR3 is TGTGCCAGCAGTTCACTCGTACCGGGACAGGGGGGCGAGCAGTACTTC. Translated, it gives CASSSLVPGQGGEQYF.

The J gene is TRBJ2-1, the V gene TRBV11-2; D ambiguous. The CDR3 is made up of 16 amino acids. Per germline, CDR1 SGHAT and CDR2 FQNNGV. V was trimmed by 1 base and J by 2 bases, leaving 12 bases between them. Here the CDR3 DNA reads TGTGCCAGCAGCTTAGGAGTGCGGATAACCTACAATGAGCAGTTCTTC. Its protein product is CASSLGVRITYNEQFF.

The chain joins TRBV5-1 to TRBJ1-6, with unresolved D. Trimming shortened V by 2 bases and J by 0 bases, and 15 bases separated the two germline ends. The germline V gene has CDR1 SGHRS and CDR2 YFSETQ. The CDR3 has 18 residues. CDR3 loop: CASSFISAGSSYNSPLHF. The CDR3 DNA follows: TGCGCCAGCAGCTTTATTTCTGCGGGGAGCTCCTATAATTCACCCCTCCACTTT.

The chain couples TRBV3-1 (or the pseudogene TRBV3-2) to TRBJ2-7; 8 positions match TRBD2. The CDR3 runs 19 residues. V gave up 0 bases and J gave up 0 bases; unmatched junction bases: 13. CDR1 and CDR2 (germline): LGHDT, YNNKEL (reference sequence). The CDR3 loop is CASSQEETVTGGFSYEQYV. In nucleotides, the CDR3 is TGTGCCAGCAGCCAAGAAGAGACTGTGACGGGGGGGTTCTCCTACGAGCAGTACGTC.

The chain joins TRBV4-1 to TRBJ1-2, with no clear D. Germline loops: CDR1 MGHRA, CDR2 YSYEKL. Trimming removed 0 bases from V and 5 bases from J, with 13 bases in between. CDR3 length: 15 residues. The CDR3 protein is CASSQDPGSQYGYTF. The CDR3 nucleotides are TGCGCCAGCAGCCAAGATCCGGGGAGTCAATATGGCTACACCTTC.

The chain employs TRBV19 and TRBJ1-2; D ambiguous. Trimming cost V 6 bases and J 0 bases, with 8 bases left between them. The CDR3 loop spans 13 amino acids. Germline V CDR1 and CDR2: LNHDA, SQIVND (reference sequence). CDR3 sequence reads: CASSREANYGYTF. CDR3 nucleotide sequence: TGTGCCAGTAGCCGAGAAGCTAACTATGGCTACACCTTC.

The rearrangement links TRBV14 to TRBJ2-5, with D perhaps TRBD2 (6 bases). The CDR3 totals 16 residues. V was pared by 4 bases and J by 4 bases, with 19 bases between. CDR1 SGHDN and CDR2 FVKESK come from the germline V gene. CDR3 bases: TGTGCCAGCAGCCGTGCCGTAGGAGGGGCCGGAGAGACCCAGTACTTC. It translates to CASSRAVGGAGETQYF.

The CDR3: CASSQDLGGELFF. For the CDR3, the DNA is TGTGCCAGCAGCCAAGATTTGGGCGGGGAGCTGTTTTTT. V is TRBV14 and J is TRBJ2-2; D is undetermined. The germline V and J ends were trimmed by 0 bases and 7 bases, with 6 bases remaining between them. Germline V gene sequence: CDR1 SGHDN, CDR2 FVKESK. The CDR3 is made up of 13 amino acids.

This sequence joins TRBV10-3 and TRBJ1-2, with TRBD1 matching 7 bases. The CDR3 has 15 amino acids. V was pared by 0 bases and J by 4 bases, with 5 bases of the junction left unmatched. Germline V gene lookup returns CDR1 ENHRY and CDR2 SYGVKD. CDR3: CAISESGGAIYGYTF. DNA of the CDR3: TGTGCCATCAGTGAGTCAGGGGGCGCGATCTATGGCTACACCTTC.

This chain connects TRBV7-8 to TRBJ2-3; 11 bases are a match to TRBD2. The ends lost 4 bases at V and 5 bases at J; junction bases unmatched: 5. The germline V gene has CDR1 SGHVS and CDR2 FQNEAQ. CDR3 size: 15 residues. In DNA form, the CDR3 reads TGTGCCAGCAGCTCTCCCGGGACTAGCGGAGATACGCAGTATTTT. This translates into CASSSPGTSGDTQYF.

The CDR3 protein is CASRKDPLHGSYEQYF. The CDR3 DNA sequence: TGTGCCAGTAGGAAGGACCCACTTCATGGGTCCTACGAGCAGTACTTC. V and J are TRBV19 and TRBJ2-7; no clear D gene. Trimming shortened V by 6 bases and J by 1 base, and 19 bases separated the two germline ends. The CDR3 extends over 16 amino acids. The germline V gene encodes CDR1 LNHDA and CDR2 SQIVND (reference sequence).

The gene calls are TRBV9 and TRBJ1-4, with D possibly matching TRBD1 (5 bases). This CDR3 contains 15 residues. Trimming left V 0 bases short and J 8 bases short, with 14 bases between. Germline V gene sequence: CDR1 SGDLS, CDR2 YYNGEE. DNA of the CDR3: TGTGCCAGCAGCGTAGGCGGACAAAGCAGCGAAAAACTGTTTTTT. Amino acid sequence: CASSVGGQSSEKLFF.

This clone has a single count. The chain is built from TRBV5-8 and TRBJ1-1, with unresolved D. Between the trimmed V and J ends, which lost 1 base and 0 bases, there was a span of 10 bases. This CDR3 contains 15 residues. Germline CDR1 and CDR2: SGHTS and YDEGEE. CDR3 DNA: TGTGCCAGCAGCTTGATCGGAGGGATGAACACTGAAGCTTTCTTT. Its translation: CASSLIGGMNTEAFF.

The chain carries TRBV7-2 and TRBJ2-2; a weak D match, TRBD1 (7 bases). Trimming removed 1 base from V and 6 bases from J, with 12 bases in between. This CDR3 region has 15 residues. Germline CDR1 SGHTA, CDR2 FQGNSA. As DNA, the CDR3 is TGTGCCAGCAGCTTAGTAGCCAGGGGGGCCGGGGAGCTGTTTTTT. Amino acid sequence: CASSLVARGAGELFF.

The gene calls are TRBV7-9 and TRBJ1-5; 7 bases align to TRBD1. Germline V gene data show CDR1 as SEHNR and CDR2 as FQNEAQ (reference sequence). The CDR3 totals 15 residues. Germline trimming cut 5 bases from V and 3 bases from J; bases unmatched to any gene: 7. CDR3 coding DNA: TGTGCCAGCAGCCCGCAGGGGGGGAACAATCAGCCCCAGCATTTT. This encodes CASSPQGGNNQPQHF. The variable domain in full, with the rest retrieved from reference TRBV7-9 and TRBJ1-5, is DTGVSQNPRHKITKRGQNVTFRCDPISEHNRLYWYRQTLGQGPEFLTYFQNEAQLEKSRLLSDRFSAERPKGSFSTLEIQRTEQGDSAMYLCASSPQGGNNQPQHFGDGTRLSIL.

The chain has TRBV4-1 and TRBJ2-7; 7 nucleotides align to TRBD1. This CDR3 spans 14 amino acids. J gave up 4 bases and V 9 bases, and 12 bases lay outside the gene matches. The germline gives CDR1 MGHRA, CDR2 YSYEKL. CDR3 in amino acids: CARPPAGGLYEQYF. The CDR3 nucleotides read TGCGCCAGACCACCGGCAGGGGGTTTGTACGAGCAGTACTTC.

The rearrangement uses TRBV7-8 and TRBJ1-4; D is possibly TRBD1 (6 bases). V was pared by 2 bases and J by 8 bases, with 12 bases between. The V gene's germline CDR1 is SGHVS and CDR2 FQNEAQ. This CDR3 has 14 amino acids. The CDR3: CASSLPGVGEKLFF. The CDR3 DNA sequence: TGTGCCAGCAGCTTACCAGGGGTTGGGGAAAAACTGTTTTTT.

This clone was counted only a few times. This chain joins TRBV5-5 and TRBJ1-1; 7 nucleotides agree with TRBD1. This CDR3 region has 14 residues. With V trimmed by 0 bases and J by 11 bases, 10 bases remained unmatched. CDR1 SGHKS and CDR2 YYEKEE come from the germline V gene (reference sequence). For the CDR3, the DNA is TGTGCCAGCAGCTTGGGGACAGGATACATCGGGGCTTTCTTT. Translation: CASSLGTGYIGAFF.

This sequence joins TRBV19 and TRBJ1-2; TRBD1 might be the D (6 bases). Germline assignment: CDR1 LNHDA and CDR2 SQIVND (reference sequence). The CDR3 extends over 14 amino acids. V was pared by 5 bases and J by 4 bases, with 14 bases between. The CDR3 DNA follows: TGTGCCAGTAGTCAACAGACAGGCTCCTATGGCTACACCTTC. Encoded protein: CASSQQTGSYGYTF.

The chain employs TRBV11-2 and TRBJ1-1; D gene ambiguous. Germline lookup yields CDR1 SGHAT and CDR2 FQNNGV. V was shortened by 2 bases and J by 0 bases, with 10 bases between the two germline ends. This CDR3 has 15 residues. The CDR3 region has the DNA TGTGCCAGCAGCTTACATGTAGGCCTGAACACTGAAGCTTTCTTT. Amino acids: CASSLHVGLNTEAFF.

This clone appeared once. In DNA form, the CDR3 reads TGTGCCATCAGTGAGTCGTCCGGGACAGGGAATTCACCCCTCCACTTT. Translating it yields CAISESSGTGNSPLHF. The rearrangement joins TRBV10-3 to TRBJ1-6; the match to TRBD1 covers 9 bases. The germline CDR1 and CDR2 sequences are ENHRY and SYGVKD. V lost 0 bases to trimming and J lost 7 bases; unmatched junction nucleotides: 4. The CDR3 runs to 16 residues.

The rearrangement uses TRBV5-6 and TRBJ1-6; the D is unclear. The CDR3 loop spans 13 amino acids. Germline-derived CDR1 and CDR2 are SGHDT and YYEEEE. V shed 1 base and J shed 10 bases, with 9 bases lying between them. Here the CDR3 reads CASSLIAGSPLHF. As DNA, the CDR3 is TGTGCCAGCAGCTTGATCGCAGGCTCACCCCTCCACTTT.